The 5 T cell receptor beta chains in this list originate from one sample, sequenced in a study of blood T cell repertoires in COVID-19. The data were produced by immunoSEQ multiplex PCR, yet TCRdb's version contains in-frame clones alone and is incomplete. This sample has hundreds of thousands of clones, with approximately 90% found just once. Sample: peripheral blood. The receptors originated from a woman between 50 and 59 years old with active or convalescent COVID-19.

The gene calls are TRBV4-3 and TRBJ2-1, with 12 bases lining up with TRBD2. The CDR3 spans 18 residues. Germline assignment: CDR1 LGHNA and CDR2 YSLEER. The junction had 7 bases not matched to a gene; V was cut back by 0 bases and J by 4 bases. The CDR3 reads CASSQDWASGGGYNEQFF. As DNA, the CDR3 is TGCGCCAGCAGCCAAGATTGGGCTAGCGGGGGGGGATACAATGAGCAGTTCTTC.

The J gene is TRBJ2-3, the V gene TRBV6-2 or TRBV6-3; D possibly corresponds to TRBD2 (5 bases). The CDR3 consists of 17 residues. V was clipped by 2 bases and J by 2 bases, with 17 bases between them. The germline gives CDR1 MNHEY, CDR2 SVGEGT. CDR3 coding DNA: TGTGCCAGCAGTTACCCCTCGGGCGGGCGCTTCACAGATACGCAGTATTTT. Protein product: CASSYPSGGRFTDTQYF.

The gene calls are TRBV21-1 and TRBJ2-7; TRBD2 is the table's D call and was not checked against the DNA. TRBV21-1 is termed a pseudogene. This CDR3 region has 16 residues. This CDR3 reads CASSRRGTRNSYEQYF. The CDR3 DNA follows: TGTGCCAGCAGCCGTCGGGGGACTAGAAACTCCTACGAGCAGTACTTC.

This clone was counted once. As DNA, the CDR3 is TGTGCCATCATCGACAGATCTGGAAACACCATATATTTT. Protein product: CAIIDRSGNTIYF. This rearrangement joins TRBV10-3 to TRBJ1-3; tentatively, D is TRBD1 (5 bases). This CDR3 comprises 13 residues. Trimming cost V 7 bases and J 1 base, with 8 bases left between them. Germline V gene data show CDR1 as ENHRY and CDR2 as SYGVKD.

V is TRBV7-3 and J is TRBJ1-3, with D possibly TRBD1 on 5 matching bases. The CDR3 extends over 13 amino acids. Looked up from germline, CDR1 is SGHTA and CDR2 is FQGTGA. Trimming removed 5 bases from V and 11 bases from J, with 16 bases in between. CDR3 bases: TGTGCCAGCAGCCCCAAAGGGGTAGTATCCATATATTTT. Protein sequence: CASSPKGVVSIYF. Variable domain in full (rest from reference TRBV7-3 and TRBJ1-3): GAGVSQTPSNKVTEKGKYVELRCDPISGHTALYWYRQSLGQGPEFLIYFQGTGAADDSGLPNDRFFAVRPEGSVSTLKIQRTERGDSAVYLCASSPKGVVSIYFGEGSWLTVV.